A single sample is the source of the 10 T cell receptor beta chains below, sequenced in a study of control samples from healthy donors and cancer patients. Here immunoSEQ multiplex PCR was the method, and the copy in TCRdb shows in-frame clones only, minus some. Among 35,000 to 50,000 clones, 70% to 90% were seen once, and the ten largest hold roughly 10%. Sequencing used PBMCs. All receptors come from a woman aged 55-69 years with lung cancer.

The CDR3, as DNA: TGTGCCAGCAGCTTCAGGGCAAGAGGGGAGGACGAGCAGTACTTC. Translating it yields CASSFRARGEDEQYF. The chain has TRBV11-3 and TRBJ2-7; D may be TRBD2 (6 bases). There are 15 residues in the CDR3. The germline V gene has CDR1 SGHNT and CDR2 YENEEA. Deletions cut 3 bases from V and 5 bases from J, with 17 bases between.

A single count supports this clone. V is TRBV11-3 and J is TRBJ2-1; 7 nucleotides align to TRBD2. The germline gives CDR1 SGHNT, CDR2 YENEEA. The CDR3 totals 14 residues. V lost 3 bases, J lost 6 bases, and 5 bases stayed unmatched. DNA of the CDR3: TGTGCCAGCAGCTTCCGGGACTACCGCAATGAGCAGTTCTTC. This codes for CASSFRDYRNEQFF.

The chain recombines TRBV7-6 with TRBJ1-1; 7 nucleotides line up with TRBD1. V gave up 5 bases and J gave up 5 bases; unmatched junction bases: 14. CDR1 and CDR2 (germline): SGHVS, FNYEAQ. This CDR3 has 16 residues. DNA of the CDR3: TGTGCCAGCAGCCCTTGGGGCAGGGGGGCACAGACTGAAGCTTTCTTT. Residues: CASSPWGRGAQTEAFF.

The chain joins TRBV7-6 to TRBJ2-5, with 9 bases aligning to TRBD1. Germline V gives CDR1 SGHVS, CDR2 FNYEAQ. Trimming cost V 0 bases and J 5 bases; bases outside gene matches: 10. This CDR3 spans 17 amino acids. The CDR3 DNA reads as TGTGCCAGCAGCTTAGCGTTAGGGGACAGGGTTTCCGAGACCCAGTACTTC. It codes for CASSLALGDRVSETQYF. Supplemented by reference TRBV7-6 and TRBJ2-5, the full variable domain reads GAGVSQSPRYKVTKRGQDVALRCDPISGHVSLYWYRQALGQGPEFLTYFNYEAQQDKSGLPNDRFSAERPEGSISTLTIQRTEQRDSAMYRCASSLALGDRVSETQYFGPGTRLLVL.

The chain joins TRBV2 to TRBJ2-3; 11 positions match TRBD2. Germline V gene data show CDR1 as SNHLY and CDR2 as FYNNEI. J gave up 4 bases and V 1 base, and 7 bases lay outside the gene matches. This CDR3 spans 17 amino acids. CDR3 sequence: CASSEGASGRRSDTQYF. CDR3 DNA: TGTGCCAGCAGTGAAGGGGCTAGCGGGAGGCGCTCAGATACGCAGTATTTT.

This sequence joins TRBV27 and TRBJ2-5; perhaps TRBD2 as D (6 bases). CDR1 is MNHEY and CDR2 is SMNVEV in the germline V gene (reference sequence). The CDR3 loop spans 14 amino acids. V lost 3 bases, J lost 4 bases, and 12 bases lay in between. The CDR3 spells CASSFVAAGETQYF. The CDR3 nucleotides read TGTGCCAGCAGTTTTGTAGCGGCAGGAGAGACCCAGTACTTC.

V usage is TRBV24-1 and J usage is TRBJ1-2; D is possibly TRBD1 (6 bases). V lost 3 bases and J lost 2, with 15 bases in between. The CDR3 covers 16 residues. Germline CDR1 reads KGHDR; CDR2 reads SFDVKD. In nucleotides, the CDR3 is TGTGCCACCAGTGATGCGAGGGGCCAGGGGAACTATGGCTACACCTTC. Translating it yields CATSDARGQGNYGYTF.

This clone was detected a few times. The chain combines TRBV24-1 with TRBJ2-6; D not certain. V was clipped by 5 bases and J by 4 bases, with 5 bases between them. The CDR3 contains 13 residues. From germline, CDR1 is KGHDR and CDR2 SFDVKD. Written as DNA, the CDR3 is TGTGCCACCAGTGGAACAGGGGCCAACGTCCTGACTTTC. Encoded protein: CATSGTGANVLTF.

V gene TRBV6-5 combines with J gene TRBJ1-2, with a weak D call TRBD1 (5 bases). Germline V CDR1 and CDR2: MNHEY, SVGAGI. The V end lost 0 bases, the J end lost 4 bases, and 12 bases lay between the germline ends. The CDR3 has 15 amino acids. The CDR3 sequence is CASSYSGESGYGYTF. For the CDR3, the DNA is TGTGCCAGCAGTTACTCGGGGGAGTCTGGCTATGGCTACACCTTC.

This chain uses TRBV5-1 with TRBJ2-7; D not resolved. The length of the CDR3 is 12 residues. CDR1 is SGHRS, CDR2 YFSETQ, per germline. V lost 2 bases to trimming and J lost 6 bases, with 9 bases between them. CDR3 sequence reads: CASSLQSGEQYF. CDR3 in DNA: TGCGCCAGCAGCTTACAGTCCGGCGAGCAGTACTTC.